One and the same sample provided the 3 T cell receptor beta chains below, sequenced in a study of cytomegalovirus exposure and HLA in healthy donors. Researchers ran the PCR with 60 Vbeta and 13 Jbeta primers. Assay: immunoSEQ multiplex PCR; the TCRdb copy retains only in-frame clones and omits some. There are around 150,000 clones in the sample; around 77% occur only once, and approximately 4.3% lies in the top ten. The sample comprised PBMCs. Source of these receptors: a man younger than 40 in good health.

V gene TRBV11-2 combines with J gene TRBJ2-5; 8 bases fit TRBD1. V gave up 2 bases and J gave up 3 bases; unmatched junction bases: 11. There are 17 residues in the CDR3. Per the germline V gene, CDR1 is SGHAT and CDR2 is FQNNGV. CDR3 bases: TGTGCCAGCAGCTTAAGGAGGGCCAGGGGGCGGGAAGAGACCCAGTACTTC. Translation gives CASSLRRARGREETQYF.

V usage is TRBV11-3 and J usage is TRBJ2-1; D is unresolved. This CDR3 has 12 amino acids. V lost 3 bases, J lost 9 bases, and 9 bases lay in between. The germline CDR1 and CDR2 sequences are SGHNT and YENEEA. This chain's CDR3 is CASSFGGVEQFF. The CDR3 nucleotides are TGTGCCAGCAGCTTCGGCGGAGTTGAGCAGTTCTTC.

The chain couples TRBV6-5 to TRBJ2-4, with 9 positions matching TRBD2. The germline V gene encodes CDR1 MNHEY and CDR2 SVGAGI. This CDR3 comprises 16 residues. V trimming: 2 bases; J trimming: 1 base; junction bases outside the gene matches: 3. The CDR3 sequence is CASSYAREGAKNIQYF. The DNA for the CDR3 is TGTGCCAGCAGTTACGCGCGGGAGGGGGCCAAAAACATTCAGTACTTC.